Listed below are T cell receptor beta chains from one sample, sequenced in a study of T cell responses to AZD1222 COVID-19 vaccine. Generated by immunoSEQ multiplex PCR, the TCRdb table keeps only in-frame clones and is missing some. In the table there are roughly 130,000 clones, roughly 92% of which are singletons. The source was peripheral blood, collected 28 days after the second AZD1222 dose. The receptors were gathered from an adult who received the AZD1222 COVID-19 vaccine. The CDR3 runs from the conserved cysteine through the conserved F or W. Fields, in order: clone size, D gene, V gene, J gene, CDR3 DNA, CDR3 protein. The D gene is left open where the match is weak. Some rows mark clone size as missing; the rest say once, few, many or name a class of expanded clone.

clone_size: once; d_call: -; v_call: TRBV6-2/TRBV6-3; j_call: TRBJ1-2; cdr3_nt: TGTGCCAGCAGCCGGACGGATGGGGGTGGCTACACCTTC; cdr3_aa: CASSRTDGGGYTF
clone_size: -; d_call: TRBD2; v_call: TRBV4-2; j_call: TRBJ2-1; cdr3_nt: TGTGCCAGCAGCCAAGATGAACTAGCGGGAGGGAATGAGCAGTTCTTC; cdr3_aa: CASSQDELAGGNEQFF
clone_size: -; d_call: TRBD1; v_call: TRBV28; j_call: TRBJ1-2; cdr3_nt: TGTGCCAGCAATCCTCCGACAGGGGACTACACCTTC; cdr3_aa: CASNPPTGDYTF
clone_size: -; d_call: TRBD1; v_call: TRBV19; j_call: TRBJ1-5; cdr3_nt: TGTGCCAGTAGTCTCTTGGACAGGGGATGGGGCAATCAGCCCCAGCATTTT; cdr3_aa: CASSLLDRGWGNQPQHF
clone_size: -; d_call: -; v_call: TRBV7-2; j_call: TRBJ2-2; cdr3_nt: TGTGCCAGCAGCCTCCGGTGGGGGGAGGTCACCGGGGAGCTGTTTTTT; cdr3_aa: CASSLRWGEVTGELFF
clone_size: once; d_call: -; v_call: TRBV7-7; j_call: TRBJ2-1; cdr3_nt: TGTGCCAGCAGCCGGTTGCGCGGACCTAACAATGAGCAGTTCTTC; cdr3_aa: CASSRLRGPNNEQFF
clone_size: -; d_call: TRBD1; v_call: TRBV28; j_call: TRBJ1-1; cdr3_nt: TGTGCCAGCAGTTTACCCCGACAGGGGGCCTCGAACACTGAAGCTTTCTTT; cdr3_aa: CASSLPRQGASNTEAFF
clone_size: -; d_call: -; v_call: TRBV5-1; j_call: TRBJ2-7; cdr3_nt: TGCGCCAGCAGCTTGACGTCGGGGGCCTACGAGCAGTACTTC; cdr3_aa: CASSLTSGAYEQYF
clone_size: -; d_call: TRBD1; v_call: TRBV3-1/TRBV3-2; j_call: TRBJ2-2; cdr3_nt: TGTGCCAGCAGCCGGGGACAGGCCAGGGGCACCGGGGAGCTGTTTTTT; cdr3_aa: CASSRGQARGTGELFF
clone_size: -; d_call: -; v_call: TRBV6-2/TRBV6-3; j_call: TRBJ1-5; cdr3_nt: TGTGCCAGCAGTTACTCTCTCAGGGGTCAGCCCCAGCATTTT; cdr3_aa: CASSYSLRGQPQHF
clone_size: once; d_call: -; v_call: TRBV29-1; j_call: TRBJ1-2; cdr3_nt: TGCAGCGCAAAGGTTGGGGTCTTTGGCTACACCTTC; cdr3_aa: CSAKVGVFGYTF
clone_size: once; d_call: TRBD1; v_call: TRBV30; j_call: TRBJ2-3; cdr3_nt: TGTGCCTTTAGGACAGGGGCGGTGGGTACGCAGTATTTT; cdr3_aa: CAFRTGAVGTQYF
clone_size: -; d_call: -; v_call: TRBV20-1; j_call: TRBJ1-1; cdr3_nt: TGCAGTGCTAGAACAGGGACTGAAGCTTTCTTT; cdr3_aa: CSARTGTEAFF
clone_size: -; d_call: -; v_call: TRBV5-1; j_call: TRBJ2-3; cdr3_nt: TGCGCCAGCAGCTCGAATACGGGTCTGACAGATACGCAGTATTTT; cdr3_aa: CASSSNTGLTDTQYF
clone_size: -; d_call: -; v_call: TRBV10-3; j_call: TRBJ2-5; cdr3_nt: TGTGCCATCAGTGAGCCAGGGAGACAGCTACAGCAAGAGACCCAGTACTTC; cdr3_aa: CAISEPGRQLQQETQYF
clone_size: -; d_call: -; v_call: TRBV19; j_call: TRBJ1-4; cdr3_nt: TGTGCCAGTAGGGGCCAGGCGCAATCCGAAAAACTGTTTTTT; cdr3_aa: CASRGQAQSEKLFF